Below, 13 T cell receptor beta chains from the same sample are listed, as sequenced in a study of shared clonotypes between healthy human individuals. Naive CD8 isolation took CD45RO-negative cells positively selected for CCR7 and excluded terminally differentiated effector memory CD45RA+ cells. Measured with immunoSEQ multiplex PCR; TCRdb has only the in-frame clones, and not every one. The sample contains around 1,900,000 clones, 93% of which appear only once. The sequenced sample was naive CD8+ T cells from PBMCs. These receptors were taken from a man younger than 35 in good health. Some clones in this sample may be carry-over from other donors' samples.

This chain connects TRBV28 to TRBJ2-1; D remains ambiguous. Trimming removed 5 bases at V and 7 bases at J, with 9 bases between. CDR1 and CDR2 (germline): MDHEN, SYDVKM. The CDR3 consists of 12 residues. The DNA for the CDR3 is TGTGCCAGCAGTCCAACAGAAAATGAGCAGTTCTTC. Amino acid sequence: CASSPTENEQFF.

The chain has TRBV15 and TRBJ2-5, with 8 bases fitting TRBD2. Germline loops: CDR1 LNHNV, CDR2 YYDKDF (reference sequence). V lost 5 bases and J lost 0; bases outside the gene matches: 5. The CDR3 contains 15 residues. The CDR3 DNA reads TGTGCCACCAGCCCCCGCGGGGGGTACCAAGAGACCCAGTACTTC. The encoded protein is CATSPRGGYQETQYF.

This clone occurred once. The same CDR3 can be traced to other DNA sequences in this sample. The rearrangement joins TRBV9 to TRBJ2-7; D call uncertain. The V gene's germline CDR1 is SGDLS and CDR2 YYNGEE. The V end was cut by 0 bases, the J end by 6 bases, with 7 bases between. The CDR3 has 12 residues. CDR3 coding DNA: TGTGCCAGCAGCGTAGTCGGCGGCGAGCAGTACTTC. Its protein product is CASSVVGGEQYF.

The chain joins TRBV4-1 to TRBJ2-1, with D tentatively TRBD2 (5 bases). CDR3 length: 17 amino acids. Deletions cut 0 bases from V and 0 bases from J, with 12 bases between. Looked up from germline, CDR1 is MGHRA and CDR2 is YSYEKL. CDR3 nucleotides: TGCGCCAGCAGCCAAGATCCCAAGCGGAGCTCCTACAATGAGCAGTTCTTC. Translated: CASSQDPKRSSYNEQFF.

Details on this clone: One end of the junction is discordant with germline, which a read error may explain. The genes are TRBV9 and TRBJ2-1; the match to TRBD2 covers 12 bases. Germline V gene sequence: CDR1 SGDLS, CDR2 YYNGEE. This CDR3 comprises 12 residues. The CDR3 spells CASSGLAGVLVF. The CDR3 nucleotides read TGTGCCAGCAGCGGACTAGCGGGAGTTCTGGTCTTC.

The chain recombines TRBV2 with TRBJ2-4; D is possibly TRBD2 (5 bases). Germline CDR1 SNHLY, CDR2 FYNNEI. This CDR3 is 12 amino acids long. Trimming removed 11 bases from V and 8 bases from J, with 16 bases in between. The CDR3 region has the DNA TGTGCCTGCTGGGCGGGTGAGGACATTCAGTACTTC. This gives the protein CACWAGEDIQYF.

Concerning this clone itself: In the same sample, other DNA sequences code for this CDR3. The chain carries TRBV13 and TRBJ2-7; D unresolved. Trimming left V 3 bases short and J 0 bases short, with 6 bases between. Germline V gene sequence: CDR1 PRHDT, CDR2 FYEKMQ (reference sequence). The CDR3 has 13 amino acids. This CDR3 is CASSLPDSYEQYF. The CDR3 DNA reads as TGTGCCAGCAGCTTGCCGGACTCCTACGAGCAGTACTTC.

The V gene is TRBV27, the J gene TRBJ1-5, with D hard to call. This CDR3 is built from 15 residues. The V and J ends lost 0 bases and 0 bases respectively, with 6 bases between them. Germline CDR1 MNHEY, CDR2 SMNVEV (reference sequence). CDR3 sequence (DNA): TGTGCCAGCAGTTTATCTTTCTATAGCAATCAGCCCCAGCATTTT. Translated: CASSLSFYSNQPQHF.

Turning to this clone: The same CDR3 can be traced to other DNA sequences in this sample. The chain recombines TRBV27 with TRBJ2-7; 7 bases are a match to TRBD1. Germline CDR1 and CDR2: MNHEY and SMNVEV (reference sequence). Trimming removed 2 bases from V and 0 bases from J; junction bases left unmatched: 4. The CDR3 runs 15 residues. Here the CDR3 DNA reads TGTGCCAGCAGTTTAAGTAGGGGGCTCTCCTACGAGCAGTACTTC. It yields the protein CASSLSRGLSYEQYF.

V is TRBV9 and J is TRBJ2-7; D gene ambiguous. V was shortened by 1 base and J by 7 bases, with 15 bases between the two germline ends. The CDR3 totals 14 residues. Looked up from germline, CDR1 is SGDLS and CDR2 is YYNGEE. CDR3 DNA sequence: TGTGCCAGCAGCGTATTACTCTCAGGACCGGAGCAGTACTTC. It encodes CASSVLLSGPEQYF.

The chain joins TRBV11-2 to TRBJ1-3; possible D gene TRBD1, 6 bases. Germline loops: CDR1 SGHAT, CDR2 FQNNGV. This CDR3 spans 15 amino acids. Trimming removed 5 bases at V and 2 bases at J, with 13 bases between. CDR3 sequence (DNA): TGTGCCAGCAGCCGTCCAGGGGCCCCTGGAAACACCATATATTTT. Protein: CASSRPGAPGNTIYF.

The chain employs TRBV9 and TRBJ2-5; 8 bases map to TRBD2. Trimming cost V 3 bases and J 5 bases; bases outside gene matches: 6. Germline V lookup: CDR1 SGDLS, CDR2 YYNGEE. This CDR3 has 14 residues. DNA for the CDR3: TGTGCCAGCAGCGGAGCGGGAGCTAGGGAGACCCAGTACTTC. Translating gives CASSGAGARETQYF. Based on the CDR3 plus reference TRBV9 and TRBJ2-5, the full variable domain is DSGVTQTPKHLITATGQRVTLRCSPRSGDLSVYWYQQSLDQGLQFLIQYYNGEERAKGNILERFSAQQFPDLHSELNLSSLELGDSALYFCASSGAGARETQYFGPGTRLLVL.

The V call is TRBV27, the J call TRBJ2-3; D might be TRBD1 or TRBD2, each matching 5 bases. CDR1 MNHEY and CDR2 SMNVEV come from the germline V gene (reference sequence). This CDR3 has 15 residues. The V end was cut by 1 base, the J end by 6 bases, with 14 bases between. The CDR3 is CASSLFREIKDTQYF. CDR3 sequence (DNA): TGTGCCAGCAGTTTATTCAGGGAGATTAAGGATACGCAGTATTTT.